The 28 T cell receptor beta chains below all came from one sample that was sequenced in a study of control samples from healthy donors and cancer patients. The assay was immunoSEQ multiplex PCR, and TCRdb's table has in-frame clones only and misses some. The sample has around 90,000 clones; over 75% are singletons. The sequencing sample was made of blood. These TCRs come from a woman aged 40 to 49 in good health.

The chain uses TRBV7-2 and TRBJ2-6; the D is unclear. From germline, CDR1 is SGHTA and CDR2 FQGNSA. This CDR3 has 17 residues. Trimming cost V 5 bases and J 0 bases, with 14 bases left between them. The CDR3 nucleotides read TGTGCCAGCAGCCCGTCCCTAACTAACTCTGGGGCCAACGTCCTGACTTTC. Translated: CASSPSLTNSGANVLTF.

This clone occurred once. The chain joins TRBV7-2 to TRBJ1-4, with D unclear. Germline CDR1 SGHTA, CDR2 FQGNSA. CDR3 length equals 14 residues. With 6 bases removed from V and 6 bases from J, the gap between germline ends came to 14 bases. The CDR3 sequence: CASSSDPEDEKLFF. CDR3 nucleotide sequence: TGTGCCAGCAGTTCGGACCCCGAAGATGAAAAACTGTTTTTT.

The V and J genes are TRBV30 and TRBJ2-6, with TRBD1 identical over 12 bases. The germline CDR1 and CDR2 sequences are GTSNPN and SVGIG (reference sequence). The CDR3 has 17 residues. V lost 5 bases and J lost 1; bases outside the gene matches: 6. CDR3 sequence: CAWHRDRGRSGANVLTF. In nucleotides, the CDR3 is TGTGCCTGGCACCGGGACAGGGGGCGGTCTGGGGCCAACGTCCTGACTTTC.

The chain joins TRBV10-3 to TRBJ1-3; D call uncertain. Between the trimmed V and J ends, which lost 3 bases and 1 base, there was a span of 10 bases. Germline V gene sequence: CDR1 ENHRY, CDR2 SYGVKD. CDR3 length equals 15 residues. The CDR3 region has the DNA TGTGCCATCAGTGATCCACTGGAGTCTGGAAACACCATATATTTT. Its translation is CAISDPLESGNTIYF.

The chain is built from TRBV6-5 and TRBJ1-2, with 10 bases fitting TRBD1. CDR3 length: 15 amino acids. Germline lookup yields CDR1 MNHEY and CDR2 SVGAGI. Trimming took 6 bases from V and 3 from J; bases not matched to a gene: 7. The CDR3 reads CASRLWDRGDYGYTF. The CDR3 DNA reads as TGTGCCAGCAGGCTGTGGGACAGGGGCGACTATGGCTACACCTTC.

The CDR3 DNA follows: TGTGCCAGCTCACCTGCGTTTGGGTCCGACACTGAAGCTTTCTTT. This encodes CASSPAFGSDTEAFF. The gene calls are TRBV18 and TRBJ1-1; D is undetermined. CDR3 length: 15 residues. Trimming took 3 bases from V and 3 from J, leaving 14 bases between them. Germline V lookup: CDR1 KGHSH, CDR2 LQKENI. The full variable domain, with the rest looked up from reference TRBV18 and TRBJ1-1, is NAGVMQNPRHLVRRRGQEARLRCSPMKGHSHVYWYRQLPEEGLKFMVYLQKENIIDESGMPKERFSAEFPKEGPSILRIQQVVRGDSAAYFCASSPAFGSDTEAFFGQGTRLTVV.

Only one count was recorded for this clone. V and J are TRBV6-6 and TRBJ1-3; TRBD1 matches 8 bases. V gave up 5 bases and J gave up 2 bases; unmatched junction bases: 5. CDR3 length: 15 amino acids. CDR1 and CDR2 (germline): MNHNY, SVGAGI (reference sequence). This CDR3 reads CASSRSTGAGNTIYF. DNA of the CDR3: TGTGCCAGCAGTCGATCGACAGGGGCTGGAAACACCATATATTTT.

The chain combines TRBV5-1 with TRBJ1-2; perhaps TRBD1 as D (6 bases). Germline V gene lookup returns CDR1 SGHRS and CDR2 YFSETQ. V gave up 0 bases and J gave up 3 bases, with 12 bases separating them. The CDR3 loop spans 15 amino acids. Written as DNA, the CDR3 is TGCGCCAGCAGCTTGGCGGCAGGGGTTGACTATGGCTACACCTTC. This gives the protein CASSLAAGVDYGYTF.

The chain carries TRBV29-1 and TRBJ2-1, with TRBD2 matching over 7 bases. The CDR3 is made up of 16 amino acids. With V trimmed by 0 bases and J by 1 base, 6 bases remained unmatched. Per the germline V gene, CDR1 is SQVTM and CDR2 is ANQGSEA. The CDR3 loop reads CSVEDEGAGSYNEQFF. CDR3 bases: TGCAGCGTTGAAGATGAGGGAGCGGGGTCCTACAATGAGCAGTTCTTC.

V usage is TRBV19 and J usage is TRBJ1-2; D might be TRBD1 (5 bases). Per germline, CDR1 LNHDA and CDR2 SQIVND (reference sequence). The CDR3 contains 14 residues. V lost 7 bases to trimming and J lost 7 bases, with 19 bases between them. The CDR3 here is CASTPRGTEGGYTF. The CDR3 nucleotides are TGTGCCAGTACCCCTCGGGGGACGGAGGGTGGCTACACCTTC.

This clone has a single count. DNA for the CDR3: TGTGCCAGCATCCGCGGGGACGCCCGCGAGGGCTACACCTTC. As protein: CASIRGDAREGYTF. The chain employs TRBV7-2 and TRBJ1-2; the D gene is possibly TRBD1 (5 bases). The CDR3 length is 14 residues. V lost 7 bases and J 8 bases, leaving 20 bases between the germline ends. CDR1 and CDR2 from the germline V gene are SGHTA and FQGNSA.

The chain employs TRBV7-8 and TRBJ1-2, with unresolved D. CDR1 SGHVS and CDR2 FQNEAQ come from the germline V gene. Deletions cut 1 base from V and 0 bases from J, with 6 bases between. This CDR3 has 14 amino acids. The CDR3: CASSLGGANYGYTF. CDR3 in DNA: TGTGCCAGCAGCTTAGGGGGTGCTAACTATGGCTACACCTTC. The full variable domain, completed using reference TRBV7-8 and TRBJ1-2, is GAGVSQSPRYKVAKRGQDVALRCDPISGHVSLFWYQQALGQGPEFLTYFQNEAQLDKSGLPSDRFFAERPEGSVSTLKIQRTQQEDSAVYLCASSLGGANYGYTFGSGTRLTVV.

CDR3 amino acids: CASSRIAGGHNEQFF. In DNA, the CDR3 is TGTGCCAGCAGCAGGATTGCGGGGGGGCACAATGAGCAGTTCTTC. This chain uses TRBV5-6 with TRBJ2-1; the match to TRBD2 covers 9 bases. CDR1 is SGHDT and CDR2 is YYEEEE in the germline V gene. CDR3 length: 15 amino acids. V lost 4 bases, J lost 5 bases, and 7 bases stayed unmatched.

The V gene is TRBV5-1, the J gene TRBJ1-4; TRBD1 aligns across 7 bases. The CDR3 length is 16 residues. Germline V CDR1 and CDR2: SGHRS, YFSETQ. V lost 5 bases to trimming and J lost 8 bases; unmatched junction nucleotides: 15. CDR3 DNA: TGCGCCAGCAGATCGGATTCAGGGGGATTTGGAGAAAAACTGTTTTTT. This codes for CASRSDSGGFGEKLFF.

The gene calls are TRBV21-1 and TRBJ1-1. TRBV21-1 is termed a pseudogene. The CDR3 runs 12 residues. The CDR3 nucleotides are TGTGCCAGCAGCGAGGGGTCCTGGGAGGCTTTCTTT. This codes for CASSEGSWEAFF.

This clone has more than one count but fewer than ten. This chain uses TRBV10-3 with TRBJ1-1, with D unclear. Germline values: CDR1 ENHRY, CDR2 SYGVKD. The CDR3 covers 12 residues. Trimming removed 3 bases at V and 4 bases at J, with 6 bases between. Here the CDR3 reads CAISDAGTEAFF. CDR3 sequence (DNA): TGTGCCATCAGTGACGCCGGCACTGAAGCTTTCTTT.

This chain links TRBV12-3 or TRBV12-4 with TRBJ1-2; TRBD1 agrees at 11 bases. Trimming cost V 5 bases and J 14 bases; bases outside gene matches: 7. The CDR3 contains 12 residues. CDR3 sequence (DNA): TGTGCCAGCAGTGCCGGACAGGGGGCGCGTACCTTC. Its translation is CASSAGQGARTF.

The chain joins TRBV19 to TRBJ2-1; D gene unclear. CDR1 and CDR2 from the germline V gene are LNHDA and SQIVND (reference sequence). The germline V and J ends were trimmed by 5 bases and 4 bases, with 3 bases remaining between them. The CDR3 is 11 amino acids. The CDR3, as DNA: TGTGCCAGTAGTGTGTACAATGAGCAGTTCTTC. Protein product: CASSVYNEQFF.

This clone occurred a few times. As DNA, the CDR3 is TGCAGCGTTGAGGGGGCAGGGACCCGAGCTAACTATGGCTACACCTTC. Amino acids: CSVEGAGTRANYGYTF. The V call is TRBV29-1, the J call TRBJ1-2, with a weak D call TRBD1 (6 bases). From germline, CDR1 is SQVTM and CDR2 ANQGSEA. V was cut by 3 bases and J by 0 bases, with 17 bases left in between. The CDR3 contains 16 residues.

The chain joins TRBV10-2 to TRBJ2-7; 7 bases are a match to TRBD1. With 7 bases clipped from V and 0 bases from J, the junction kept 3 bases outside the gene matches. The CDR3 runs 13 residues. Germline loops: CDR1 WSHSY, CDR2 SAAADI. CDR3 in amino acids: CASKTGSSYEQYF. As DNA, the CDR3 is TGCGCCAGCAAGACAGGGAGCTCCTACGAGCAGTACTTC.

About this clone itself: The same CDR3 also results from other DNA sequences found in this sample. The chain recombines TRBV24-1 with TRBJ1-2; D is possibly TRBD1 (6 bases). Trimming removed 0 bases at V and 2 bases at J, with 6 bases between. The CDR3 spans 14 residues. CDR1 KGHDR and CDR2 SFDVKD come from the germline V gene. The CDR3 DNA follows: TGTGCCACCAGTGATTTGACAGGGAACTATGGCTACACCTTC. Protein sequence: CATSDLTGNYGYTF.

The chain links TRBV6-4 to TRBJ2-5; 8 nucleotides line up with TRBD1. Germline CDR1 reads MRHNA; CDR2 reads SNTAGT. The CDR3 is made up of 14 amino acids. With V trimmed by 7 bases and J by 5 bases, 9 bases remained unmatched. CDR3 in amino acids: CASTYWTGRETQYF. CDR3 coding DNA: TGTGCCAGCACCTATTGGACAGGGCGGGAGACCCAGTACTTC.

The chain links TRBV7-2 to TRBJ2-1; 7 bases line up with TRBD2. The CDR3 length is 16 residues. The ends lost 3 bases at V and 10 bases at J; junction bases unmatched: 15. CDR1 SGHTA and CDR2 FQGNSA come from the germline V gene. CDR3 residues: CASSLGGDSKGWEQFF. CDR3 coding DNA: TGTGCCAGCAGCTTGGGGGGGGACTCGAAGGGCTGGGAGCAGTTCTTC.

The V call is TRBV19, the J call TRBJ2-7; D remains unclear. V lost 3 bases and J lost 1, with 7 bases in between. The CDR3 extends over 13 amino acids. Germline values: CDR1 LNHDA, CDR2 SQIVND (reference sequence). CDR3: CASSMLGSYEQYF. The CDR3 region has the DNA TGTGCCAGTAGTATGTTGGGGTCCTACGAGCAGTACTTC.

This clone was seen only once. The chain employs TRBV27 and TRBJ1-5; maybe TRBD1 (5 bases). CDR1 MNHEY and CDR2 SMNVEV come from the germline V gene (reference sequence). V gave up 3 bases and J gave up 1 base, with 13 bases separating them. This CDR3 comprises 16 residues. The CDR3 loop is CASSFLSRGSNQPQHF. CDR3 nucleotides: TGTGCCAGCAGTTTCCTAAGTCGGGGGAGCAATCAGCCCCAGCATTTT.

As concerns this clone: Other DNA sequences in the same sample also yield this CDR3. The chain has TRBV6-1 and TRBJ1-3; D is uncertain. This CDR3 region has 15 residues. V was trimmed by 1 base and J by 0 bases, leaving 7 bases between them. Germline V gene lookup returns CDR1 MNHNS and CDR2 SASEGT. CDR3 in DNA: TGTGCCAGCAGTGAAGAGGGAGGCTCTGGAAACACCATATATTTT. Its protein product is CASSEEGGSGNTIYF.

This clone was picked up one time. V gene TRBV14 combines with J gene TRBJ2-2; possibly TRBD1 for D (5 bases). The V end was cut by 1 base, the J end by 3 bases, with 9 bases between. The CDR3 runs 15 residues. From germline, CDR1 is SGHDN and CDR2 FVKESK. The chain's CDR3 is CASSQGGRDTGELFF. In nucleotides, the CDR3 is TGTGCCAGCAGCCAAGGGGGCCGGGACACCGGGGAGCTGTTTTTT.

In DNA, the CDR3 is TGTGCCAGCAGCCCCCCCTTTGGTTCAGGGGCCTATGGCTACACCTTC. Translating gives CASSPPFGSGAYGYTF. V gene TRBV7-8 combines with J gene TRBJ1-2; D possibly corresponds to TRBD1 (6 bases). The CDR3 is made up of 16 amino acids. Trimming shortened V by 5 bases and J by 4 bases, and 20 bases separated the two germline ends. Germline CDR1 reads SGHVS; CDR2 reads FQNEAQ.